One and the same sample provided the 22 T cell receptor beta chains below, sequenced in a study of early T cells in non-severe SARS-CoV-2 infection. TCRdb itself ran the 5' RACE reads through MiXCR, one entry per CDR3 protein. Among about 46,000 distinct CDR3 sequences listed, 7.5% to 10% were seen once. The material sequenced was whole blood. These receptors originate from an adult who was a healthcare worker with PCR-confirmed SARS-CoV-2 infection or an uninfected control (not recorded which).

This clonotype was seen repeatedly, ten times or more. CDR3 nucleotides: TGTGCCAGCAGCCAAGCCGATTGGGGGACCCAGTACTTC. Its protein product is CASSQADWGTQYF. This chain links TRBV14 with TRBJ2-5; D gene uncertain. The V and J ends lost 1 base and 7 bases respectively, with 10 bases between them. Germline assignment: CDR1 SGHDN and CDR2 FVKESK. This CDR3 comprises 13 residues.

The J gene is TRBJ2-7, the V gene TRBV29-1; D ambiguous. V was shortened by 4 bases and J by 2 bases, with 9 bases between the two germline ends. Germline V gives CDR1 SQVTM, CDR2 ANQGSEA. The CDR3 runs to 12 residues. CDR3 loop: CSVVDQTYEQYF. The DNA of the CDR3 is TGCAGCGTTGTCGACCAGACCTACGAGCAGTACTTC.

This clonotype was detected once. This rearrangement joins TRBV20-1 to TRBJ2-1; 10 nucleotides align to TRBD2. Looked up from germline, CDR1 is DFQATT and CDR2 is SNEGSKA (reference sequence). Losses at the gene ends were 0 bases for V and 9 bases for J; bases not matched to a gene: 23. This CDR3 contains 20 residues. This CDR3 reads CSARDSLAGATPGAQVEQFF. DNA for the CDR3: TGCAGTGCTAGAGATAGTCTAGCGGGAGCTACGCCGGGCGCACAGGTTGAGCAGTTCTTC.

The count of this clonotype is one. The chain employs TRBV20-1 and TRBJ2-4; 9 nucleotides match TRBD2. V shed 2 bases, J shed 4 bases, and the junction held 9 bases outside the gene matches. Looked up from germline, CDR1 is DFQATT and CDR2 is SNEGSKA (reference sequence). CDR3 length: 16 amino acids. CDR3: CSARIGGRAGKNIQYF. For the CDR3, the DNA is TGCAGTGCTAGAATAGGCGGGAGGGCCGGGAAAAACATTCAGTACTTC.

This clonotype was counted many times. The CDR3 DNA is TGTGCCAGCAGTCCCCAACCTTCTAGCGGGAGATGGTATTTT. It specifies CASSPQPSSGRWYF. The rearrangement joins TRBV6-6 to TRBJ2-3, with 10 positions matching TRBD2. This CDR3 has 14 residues. CDR1 is MNHNY, CDR2 SVGAGI, per germline (reference sequence). V dropped 5 bases and J dropped 14; count of bases not matched to a gene: 13.

This chain links TRBV6-5 with TRBJ1-1; 7 nucleotides agree with TRBD1. Losses at the gene ends were 6 bases for V and 0 bases for J; bases not matched to a gene: 7. Germline values: CDR1 MNHEY, CDR2 SVGAGI. This CDR3 region has 15 residues. The CDR3 sequence: CASSRQDRLNTEAFF. In DNA form, the CDR3 reads TGTGCCAGCAGCCGACAGGACAGGTTGAACACTGAAGCTTTCTTT.

In this sample, this clonotype turned up many times. The chain carries TRBV10-2 and TRBJ2-1; 9 nucleotides agree with TRBD2. Germline V gives CDR1 WSHSY, CDR2 SAAADI. Losses at the gene ends were 5 bases for V and 8 bases for J; bases not matched to a gene: 1. The CDR3 runs 12 residues. Here the CDR3 DNA reads TGCGCCAGCAGTTGGACTAGCGATGAGCAGTTCTTC. Amino acids: CASSWTSDEQFF.

The chain combines TRBV4-3 with TRBJ2-1; 8 nucleotides match TRBD2. The CDR3 extends over 15 amino acids. Germline values: CDR1 LGHNA, CDR2 YSLEER. The ends lost 4 bases at V and 7 bases at J; junction bases unmatched: 9. The CDR3 nucleotides are TGCGCCAGCAGCCGAGCGGGAGTTACATGGAATGAGCAGTTCTTC. Amino acids: CASSRAGVTWNEQFF.

At least ten counts were recorded for this clonotype. The chain uses TRBV6-1 and TRBJ1-5; D remains unclear. Germline-derived CDR1 and CDR2 are MNHNS and SASEGT. This CDR3 is built from 13 residues. Deletions cut 8 bases from V and 4 bases from J, with 12 bases between. The CDR3 loop reads CASGLENNQPQHF. The CDR3 DNA sequence: TGTGCCAGCGGTTTGGAAAATAATCAGCCCCAGCATTTT.

This clonotype turned up a few times. The rearrangement joins TRBV20-1 to TRBJ2-3; TRBD1 is a possible D gene (6 bases). There are 13 residues in the CDR3. Trimming removed 8 bases at V and 2 bases at J, with 14 bases between. Germline lookup yields CDR1 DFQATT and CDR2 SNEGSKA (reference sequence). DNA for the CDR3: TGCAGTATGACGAGGGGGATCACAGATACGCAGTATTTT. Translating gives CSMTRGITDTQYF.

The V and J genes are TRBV7-3 and TRBJ2-3; D gene ambiguous. Trimming took off 1 base at V and 6 bases at J, with 5 bases between the two ends. Germline assignment: CDR1 SGHTA and CDR2 FQGTGA. There are 12 residues in the CDR3. CDR3 bases: TGTGCCAGCAGCTTAATGGGGGATACGCAGTATTTT. Its protein is CASSLMGDTQYF. The entire variable domain, with the rest obtained from reference TRBV7-3 and TRBJ2-3, is as follows: GAGVSQTPSNKVTEKGKYVELRCDPISGHTALYWYRQSLGQGPEFLIYFQGTGAADDSGLPNDRFFAVRPEGSVSTLKIQRTERGDSAVYLCASSLMGDTQYFGPGTRLTVL.

This clonotype was counted many times. The genes are TRBV29-1 and TRBJ2-3, with D unclear. V was clipped by 4 bases and J by 5 bases, with 13 bases between them. This CDR3 comprises 13 residues. Looked up from germline, CDR1 is SQVTM and CDR2 is ANQGSEA. Here the CDR3 DNA reads TGCAGCGTTGCTCGGCTACTGGGAGATACGCAGTATTTT. Translated: CSVARLLGDTQYF.

This clonotype was seen many times. This chain joins TRBV29-1 and TRBJ1-1; the D gene is possibly TRBD1 (6 bases). The V end lost 7 bases, the J end lost 1 base, and 13 bases lay between the germline ends. This CDR3 has 13 amino acids. Germline CDR1 SQVTM, CDR2 ANQGSEA. CDR3 sequence: CSAAGHRNTEAFF. The DNA of the CDR3 is TGCAGCGCAGCGGGACACCGGAACACTGAAGCTTTCTTT.

This clonotype was counted ten times or more. This chain uses TRBV20-1 with TRBJ1-1, with a tentative D call TRBD1 (5 bases). Trimming shortened V by 1 base and J by 0 bases, and 9 bases separated the two germline ends. The CDR3 is 14 residues long. Germline assignment: CDR1 DFQATT and CDR2 SNEGSKA (reference sequence). The CDR3 loop reads CSARAGGMNTEAFF. In DNA, the CDR3 is TGCAGTGCTAGAGCGGGGGGAATGAACACTGAAGCTTTCTTT.

This chain connects TRBV6-2 or TRBV6-3 to TRBJ2-7; 8 positions match TRBD1. The V segment lost 8 bases and the J segment 2 bases; nucleotides outside the gene matches: 5. This CDR3 comprises 13 residues. Germline V CDR1 and CDR2: MNHEY, SVGEGT. The CDR3 DNA is TGTGCCAGCGACCGGACAGGGACCTACGAGCAGTACTTC. Translation gives CASDRTGTYEQYF.

This clonotype came up many times. V is TRBV11-2 and J is TRBJ2-3; D is perhaps TRBD1 or TRBD2 (5 bases each). Trimming left V 5 bases short and J 1 base short, with 22 bases between. CDR1 and CDR2 from the germline V gene are SGHAT and FQNNGV. CDR3 length equals 18 residues. CDR3 sequence reads: CASSPRGVGPLRTDTQYF. CDR3 sequence (DNA): TGTGCCAGCAGCCCCCGTGGGGTGGGACCCTTACGCACAGATACGCAGTATTTT. The complete variable domain, with remaining parts taken from reference TRBV11-2 and TRBJ2-3, reads EAGVAQSPRYKIIEKRQSVAFWCNPISGHATLYWYQQILGQGPKLLIQFQNNGVVDDSQLPKDRFSAERLKGVDSTLKIQPAKLEDSAVYLCASSPRGVGPLRTDTQYFGPGTRLTVL.

This clonotype was seen ten or more times. V and J are TRBV7-2 and TRBJ1-6, with no clear D. The germline CDR1 and CDR2 sequences are SGHTA and FQGNSA. Trimming cost V 2 bases and J 7 bases, with 15 bases left between them. This CDR3 has 16 amino acids. The DNA for the CDR3 is TGTGCCAGCAGCTTAAGGGCCTCAACCCTGAATTCACCCCTCCACTTT. As protein: CASSLRASTLNSPLHF.

This chain links TRBV12-3 or TRBV12-4 with TRBJ1-4; 10 bases are shared with TRBD1. The CDR3 totals 14 residues. V trimming: 6 bases; J trimming: 7 bases; junction bases outside the gene matches: 5. The DNA of the CDR3 is TGTGCCAGCAGCCCGGGACAGGGGTTTGAAAAACTGTTTTTT. As protein: CASSPGQGFEKLFF.

There are many counts of this clonotype. The rearrangement links TRBV10-3 to TRBJ1-2, with D perhaps TRBD1 (5 bases). Germline CDR1 reads ENHRY; CDR2 reads SYGVKD. V lost 7 bases, J lost 4 bases, and 13 bases lay in between. The CDR3 runs to 13 residues. The CDR3 DNA is TGTGCCATCAAACCCCCCGACAGCTATGGCTACACCTTC. It specifies CAIKPPDSYGYTF.

This clonotype was detected ten times or more. The rearrangement links TRBV6-5 to TRBJ2-1; D is uncertain. This CDR3 region has 15 residues. V lost 6 bases and J 1 base, leaving 13 bases between the germline ends. Germline V CDR1 and CDR2: MNHEY, SVGAGI. CDR3 protein: CASRRARESYNEQFF. The DNA of the CDR3 is TGTGCCAGCAGACGTGCTAGGGAATCCTACAATGAGCAGTTCTTC.

The chain uses TRBV29-1 and TRBJ2-1; TRBD2 might be the D (6 bases). This CDR3 contains 14 residues. The germline V and J ends were trimmed by 6 bases and 1 base, with 13 bases remaining between them. Germline V gene sequence: CDR1 SQVTM, CDR2 ANQGSEA. The CDR3 region is CSVGGGGSYNEQFF. CDR3 DNA sequence: TGCAGCGTGGGGGGTGGCGGGTCCTACAATGAGCAGTTCTTC.

The chain couples TRBV4-2 to TRBJ2-5; possibly TRBD1 for D (6 bases). V shed 4 bases and J shed 1 base, with 10 bases lying between them. The germline gives CDR1 LGHNA, CDR2 YNFKEQ. This CDR3 spans 14 amino acids. The CDR3 region is CASSPTGPQETQYF. CDR3 DNA: TGTGCCAGCAGCCCGACAGGTCCCCAAGAGACCCAGTACTTC.